This is a list of T cell receptor beta chains from one sample in a study of vaccination and CD4 T cells after COVID-19. TCRdb re-derived calls from the PCR reads in MiXCR, one entry per CDR3 protein. The table records 31,000 or so distinct CDR3 sequences, roughly 50% of them present only once. Sequencing used CD4+ T cells from blood, obtained about 7 months after SARS-CoV-2 vaccination. Every receptor here comes from a human donor who had recovered from COVID-19. CDR3s include the opening cysteine and the closing phenylalanine or tryptophan. The D gene is left open where the match is weak. Not every row has a clone size; where given, it reads once, few, many or a size class.

j_call: TRBJ1-5
v_call: TRBV6-1
d_call: NA
clone_size: few
cdr3_nt: TGTGCCGGAGGACGGGGCAATCAGCCCCAGCATTTT
cdr3_aa: CAGGRGNQPQHF

j_call: TRBJ2-1
v_call: TRBV20-1
d_call: NA
clone_size: NA
cdr3_nt: TGCAGTGCTAGAGAGACTAGCTCCTACAATGAGCAGTTCTTC
cdr3_aa: CSARETSSYNEQFF

j_call: TRBJ1-6
v_call: TRBV28
d_call: NA
clone_size: NA
cdr3_nt: TGTGCCAGCAGTTTAGAGGCAGGGGCGAATTCACCTCTCCACTTT
cdr3_aa: CASSLEAGANSPLHF

j_call: TRBJ2-3
v_call: TRBV7-2
d_call: NA
clone_size: NA
cdr3_nt: TGTGCCAGCAGCTTAGCGAGGGGGGGGGCCACAGATACGCAGTATTTT
cdr3_aa: CASSLARGGATDTQYF

j_call: TRBJ2-5
v_call: TRBV27
d_call: TRBD1
clone_size: NA
cdr3_nt: TGTGCCAGCGGAAGGGGGCTAATGGAGACCCAGTACTTC
cdr3_aa: CASGRGLMETQYF

j_call: TRBJ2-1
v_call: TRBV6-2/TRBV6-3
d_call: NA
clone_size: NA
cdr3_nt: TGTGCCAGCAGGGGCTGGGGAGAGCAGTTCTTC
cdr3_aa: CASRGWGEQFF

j_call: TRBJ1-5
v_call: TRBV19
d_call: NA
clone_size: NA
cdr3_nt: TGTGCCAGTAGTAATCAACCCCCGGCGCCCCAGCATTTT
cdr3_aa: CASSNQPPAPQHF

j_call: TRBJ2-1
v_call: TRBV7-3
d_call: NA
clone_size: NA
cdr3_nt: TGTGCCAGCAGCTTGGGGCGAGACAATGAGCAGTTCTTC
cdr3_aa: CASSLGRDNEQFF

j_call: TRBJ2-7
v_call: TRBV7-6
d_call: TRBD1
clone_size: medium-sized
cdr3_nt: TGTGCCAGCAGCGGGACAGGGTCCCACGAGCAGTACTTC
cdr3_aa: CASSGTGSHEQYF

j_call: TRBJ2-7
v_call: TRBV27
d_call: TRBD2
clone_size: NA
cdr3_nt: TGTGCCAGCAGTCCGTCTAGCGGGCGATACTCCTACGAGCAGTACTTC
cdr3_aa: CASSPSSGRYSYEQYF

j_call: TRBJ2-2
v_call: TRBV28
d_call: NA
clone_size: NA
cdr3_nt: TGTGCCAGCAGTTTAGACCCCTCCGTCGGGGAGCTGTTTTTT
cdr3_aa: CASSLDPSVGELFF

j_call: TRBJ2-2
v_call: TRBV7-9
d_call: TRBD2
clone_size: NA
cdr3_nt: TGTGCCAGCAGTTACTACATAGCGGGAGGGAACACCGGGGAGCTGTTTTTT
cdr3_aa: CASSYYIAGGNTGELFF

j_call: TRBJ1-2
v_call: TRBV2
d_call: TRBD1
clone_size: NA
cdr3_nt: TGTGCCAGTGGACAGGGGCTCGGCTACACCTTC
cdr3_aa: CASGQGLGYTF

j_call: TRBJ2-3
v_call: TRBV20-1
d_call: NA
clone_size: NA
cdr3_nt: TGCAGTGCTAGTTGGCAGCCGGATACGCAGTATTTT
cdr3_aa: CSASWQPDTQYF

j_call: TRBJ1-2
v_call: TRBV19
d_call: TRBD1
clone_size: NA
cdr3_nt: TGTGCCACCAGAACGGACAGGGCCTATGGCTACACCTTC
cdr3_aa: CATRTDRAYGYTF

j_call: TRBJ2-1
v_call: TRBV28
d_call: NA
clone_size: NA
cdr3_nt: TGTGCCAGCAATTCCGCCAATGAGCAGTTCTTC
cdr3_aa: CASNSANEQFF

j_call: TRBJ1-6
v_call: TRBV7-2
d_call: NA
clone_size: few
cdr3_nt: TGTGCCAGCACCAAGCCGGGGGGCGATTTCTATAATTCACCCCTCCACTTT
cdr3_aa: CASTKPGGDFYNSPLHF

j_call: TRBJ2-3
v_call: TRBV7-9
d_call: TRBD2
clone_size: NA
cdr3_nt: TGTGCCAGTAGAGATGTGGGACTAGCGGGAGTGGATACGCAGTATTTT
cdr3_aa: CASRDVGLAGVDTQYF

j_call: TRBJ2-1
v_call: TRBV2
d_call: NA
clone_size: NA
cdr3_nt: TGTGCCAGCAGACCGCGTTGGGCGGCCAATGAGCAGTTCTTC
cdr3_aa: CASRPRWAANEQFF

j_call: TRBJ2-1
v_call: TRBV6-4
d_call: NA
clone_size: NA
cdr3_nt: TGTGCCAGCAGTGAGGGTAGTAGCAATGAGCAGTTCTTC
cdr3_aa: CASSEGSSNEQFF

j_call: TRBJ2-1
v_call: TRBV5-2
d_call: NA
clone_size: NA
cdr3_nt: TGCGCCAGCAGCCAGACTTTCGAGGGCTACAATGAGCAGTTCTTC
cdr3_aa: CASSQTFEGYNEQFF

j_call: TRBJ1-2
v_call: TRBV27
d_call: NA
clone_size: NA
cdr3_nt: TGTGCCAGCAGGGCGAGACATGGGAGTTTTTATGGCTACACCTTC
cdr3_aa: CASRARHGSFYGYTF

j_call: TRBJ2-2
v_call: TRBV7-9
d_call: NA
clone_size: NA
cdr3_nt: TGTGCCAGCAGCTTCAGGGCTTCGAACACCGGGGAGCTGTTTTTT
cdr3_aa: CASSFRASNTGELFF

j_call: TRBJ1-5
v_call: TRBV15
d_call: TRBD1
clone_size: few
cdr3_nt: TGTGCCACCAGCCTGAGCCGGGACAGGGGTAATCAGCCCCAGCATTTT
cdr3_aa: CATSLSRDRGNQPQHF

j_call: TRBJ2-5
v_call: TRBV7-8
d_call: NA
clone_size: NA
cdr3_nt: TGTGCCAGCAGCTTACGGGCCCTGGAGACCCAGTACTTC
cdr3_aa: CASSLRALETQYF

j_call: TRBJ2-5
v_call: TRBV6-1
d_call: TRBD2
clone_size: few
cdr3_nt: TGTGCCAGCAGACCGACTAGCGGGAGTACGGAGACCCAGTACTTC
cdr3_aa: CASRPTSGSTETQYF

j_call: TRBJ1-2
v_call: TRBV20-1
d_call: TRBD1
clone_size: few
cdr3_nt: TGCAGTGCTAGAGGTTCAGGGGGCTTTAACTATGGCTACACCTTC
cdr3_aa: CSARGSGGFNYGYTF

j_call: TRBJ2-1
v_call: TRBV19
d_call: NA
clone_size: NA
cdr3_nt: TGTGCCAGTAGTAGATCCAGCTACAATGAGCAGTTCTTC
cdr3_aa: CASSRSSYNEQFF

j_call: TRBJ1-5
v_call: TRBV6-1
d_call: TRBD1
clone_size: few
cdr3_nt: TGTGCCAGCAGTGTGGACAGGGGAGGTCAGCCCCAGCATTTT
cdr3_aa: CASSVDRGGQPQHF

j_call: TRBJ2-1
v_call: TRBV27
d_call: TRBD2
clone_size: NA
cdr3_nt: TGTGCCAGCAGTTTCTTCCTCAGAGCGGGAGCGCCAGGGAGAAATGAGCAGTTCTTC
cdr3_aa: CASSFFLRAGAPGRNEQFF

j_call: TRBJ1-2
v_call: TRBV7-2
d_call: NA
clone_size: few
cdr3_nt: TGTGCCAGCAGCTTACAAAGGACAGCTAATGGCTACACCTTC
cdr3_aa: CASSLQRTANGYTF

j_call: TRBJ2-3
v_call: TRBV2
d_call: NA
clone_size: NA
cdr3_nt: TGTGCCAGCAGTGGGGGGAGAAGGGACAACACAGATACGCAGTATTTT
cdr3_aa: CASSGGRRDNTDTQYF

j_call: TRBJ2-6
v_call: TRBV20-1
d_call: TRBD1
clone_size: NA
cdr3_nt: TGCAGTGCTAGAGGGACTCCAGGGGGCGGTCGGGCCAACGTCCTGACTTTC
cdr3_aa: CSARGTPGGGRANVLTF

j_call: TRBJ1-1
v_call: TRBV20-1
d_call: NA
clone_size: NA
cdr3_nt: TGCAGTGCTAGAGGGGCTGCCCCGGGGCACACTGAAGCTTTCTTT
cdr3_aa: CSARGAAPGHTEAFF

j_call: TRBJ1-2
v_call: TRBV4-1
d_call: NA
clone_size: NA
cdr3_nt: TGCGCCAGCAGCCAAACGGGGGGTGGTGGCTACACCTTC
cdr3_aa: CASSQTGGGGYTF

j_call: TRBJ1-6
v_call: TRBV4-1
d_call: NA
clone_size: NA
cdr3_nt: TGCGCCAGCAGCCAAGGATGGGCGGGACTCGGGGTTACCTATAATTCACCCCTCCACTTT
cdr3_aa: CASSQGWAGLGVTYNSPLHF

j_call: TRBJ2-3
v_call: TRBV7-9
d_call: TRBD2
clone_size: NA
cdr3_nt: TGTGCCAGCAGCTTAGGGAGCGGGAGGGTCAGAGATACGCAGTATTTT
cdr3_aa: CASSLGSGRVRDTQYF

j_call: TRBJ1-2
v_call: TRBV7-9
d_call: NA
clone_size: NA
cdr3_nt: TGTGCCAGCAGCGCAGTCGTCCGTAACTATGGCTACACCTTC
cdr3_aa: CASSAVVRNYGYTF

j_call: TRBJ2-1
v_call: TRBV27
d_call: TRBD2
clone_size: once
cdr3_nt: TGTGCCAGCAGTTCCCTAGCGGGAGCAGGCAATGAGCAGTTCTTC
cdr3_aa: CASSSLAGAGNEQFF

j_call: TRBJ2-3
v_call: TRBV6-5
d_call: TRBD1
clone_size: few
cdr3_nt: TGTGCCAGCAGATACCGAGGACAGGGTTCAGGGGATACGCAGTATTTT
cdr3_aa: CASRYRGQGSGDTQYF

j_call: TRBJ2-1
v_call: TRBV20-1
d_call: TRBD2
clone_size: NA
cdr3_nt: TGCAGTGCTAGTTTGAATAGCGGGAGGGCCGGGGGTGAGCAGTTCTTC
cdr3_aa: CSASLNSGRAGGEQFF

j_call: TRBJ2-7
v_call: TRBV6-1
d_call: TRBD2
clone_size: NA
cdr3_nt: TGTGCCAGCAGTCTAGCGGGAGTGAACGACGAGCAGTACTTC
cdr3_aa: CASSLAGVNDEQYF

j_call: TRBJ2-7
v_call: TRBV5-4
d_call: NA
clone_size: NA
cdr3_nt: TGTGCCAGCAGCCAAAGACCGGGACCTGCGTACTTC
cdr3_aa: CASSQRPGPAYF

j_call: TRBJ1-5
v_call: TRBV28
d_call: NA
clone_size: once
cdr3_nt: TGTGCCAGCAGTTTAATCTTGACATACAGAAGCAATCAGCCCCAGCATTTT
cdr3_aa: CASSLILTYRSNQPQHF

j_call: TRBJ1-5
v_call: TRBV20-1
d_call: TRBD1
clone_size: NA
cdr3_nt: TGCAGTGCTAGGCAGACAGGGGGATATAGCAATCAGCCCCAGCATTTT
cdr3_aa: CSARQTGGYSNQPQHF

j_call: TRBJ1-1
v_call: TRBV6-2/TRBV6-3
d_call: NA
clone_size: NA
cdr3_nt: TGTGCCAGCAGTTATCTGGCGGACGACATGAACACTGAAGCTTTCTTT
cdr3_aa: CASSYLADDMNTEAFF

j_call: TRBJ1-2
v_call: TRBV28
d_call: NA
clone_size: once
cdr3_nt: TGTGCCATCCTTCAAGGGGGACGGAATACTAACTATGGCTACACCTTC
cdr3_aa: CAILQGGRNTNYGYTF

j_call: TRBJ1-6
v_call: TRBV7-8
d_call: NA
clone_size: NA
cdr3_nt: TGTGCCAGCACTACGCGGAATTATTCACCCCTCCACTTT
cdr3_aa: CASTTRNYSPLHF

j_call: TRBJ2-7
v_call: TRBV24-1
d_call: TRBD2
clone_size: NA
cdr3_nt: TGTGCCACCAGTGATTTGCTGGAGACTAGCGGGGGGGGCTACGTCGGCGAGCAGTACTTC
cdr3_aa: CATSDLLETSGGGYVGEQYF

j_call: TRBJ1-1
v_call: TRBV5-8
d_call: NA
clone_size: NA
cdr3_nt: TGTGCCAGCAGCTTGGTACCTAGCGGGGCAGGGGAAGCAATGAACACTGAAGCTTTCTTT
cdr3_aa: CASSLVPSGAGEAMNTEAFF

j_call: TRBJ1-5
v_call: TRBV20-1
d_call: NA
clone_size: NA
cdr3_nt: TGCAGTGCTGCCCCCCGGCTACAGCTCTTGGTCAATCAGCCCCAGCATTTT
cdr3_aa: CSAAPRLQLLVNQPQHF

j_call: TRBJ1-6
v_call: TRBV27
d_call: NA
clone_size: NA
cdr3_nt: TGTGCCACCTTATCTCTAGGCTCCTATAATTCACCCCTCCACTTT
cdr3_aa: CATLSLGSYNSPLHF

j_call: TRBJ1-2
v_call: TRBV27
d_call: NA
clone_size: few
cdr3_nt: TGTGCCAGCAGTTCCAAAGGAGCCCCCAATGGCTACACCTTC
cdr3_aa: CASSSKGAPNGYTF

j_call: TRBJ2-2
v_call: TRBV28
d_call: TRBD2
clone_size: NA
cdr3_nt: TGTGCCAGCAGTTTATCCCCGACTAGCTTTAACACCGGGGAGCTGTTTTTT
cdr3_aa: CASSLSPTSFNTGELFF

j_call: TRBJ1-5
v_call: TRBV21-1
d_call: NA
clone_size: NA
cdr3_nt: TGTGCCAGCAGCAAAAAGGAGGTTTATAGCAATCAGCCCCAGCATTTT
cdr3_aa: CASSKKEVYSNQPQHF

j_call: TRBJ2-1
v_call: TRBV20-1
d_call: TRBD2
clone_size: few
cdr3_nt: TGCAGTGCGGAGGGACTAGCGGGAGGGCCTGAGCAGTTCTTC
cdr3_aa: CSAEGLAGGPEQFF

j_call: TRBJ2-2
v_call: TRBV20-1
d_call: TRBD2
clone_size: NA
cdr3_nt: TGCAGTGCTAGAGAGCGCGGGACTAGCGGGATTTGGGGGGAGCTGTTTTTT
cdr3_aa: CSARERGTSGIWGELFF

j_call: TRBJ2-1
v_call: TRBV15
d_call: TRBD2
clone_size: few
cdr3_nt: TGTGCCACCAGCAGACTAGCGGGAGTTGGGAATGAGCAGTTCTTC
cdr3_aa: CATSRLAGVGNEQFF

j_call: TRBJ1-1
v_call: TRBV7-3
d_call: TRBD1
clone_size: NA
cdr3_nt: TGTGCCAGCAGCTTGATGGGACAGGGGAACACTGAAGCTTTCTTT
cdr3_aa: CASSLMGQGNTEAFF

j_call: TRBJ1-3
v_call: TRBV20-1
d_call: NA
clone_size: NA
cdr3_nt: TGCAGTGCTCGCGGGCAGGCGGGATCGGGCACCATATATTTT
cdr3_aa: CSARGQAGSGTIYF